The 26 T cell receptor beta chains below were found in one sample sequenced in a study of neoadjuvant anti-PD-1 for oral cavity cancer. TCRdb's copy holds only in-frame clones and misses some; the assay was immunoSEQ multiplex PCR. Of fewer than 70,000 clones detected, approximately 80% appear once; the ten largest clones hold around 2.6%. Here the sequenced sample was PBMCs, taken before nivolumab (anti-PD-1) treatment. All receptors come from a person aged 35 to 85 with oral cavity squamous cell carcinoma.

The chain links TRBV28 to TRBJ2-2; tentatively, D is TRBD1 (5 bases). The V gene's germline CDR1 is MDHEN and CDR2 SYDVKM. There are 11 residues in the CDR3. Trimming removed 5 bases from V and 8 bases from J, with 6 bases in between. In nucleotides, the CDR3 is TGTGCCAGCAGTCCAGGGGGGGAGCTGTTTTTT. Protein product: CASSPGGELFF.

This sequence joins TRBV15 and TRBJ1-2; tentatively, D is TRBD1 (6 bases). The CDR3 extends over 16 amino acids. Between the trimmed V and J ends, which lost 5 bases and 4 bases, there was a span of 20 bases. The V gene's germline CDR1 is LNHNV and CDR2 YYDKDF (reference sequence). The CDR3 protein is CATSPPGERLFYGYTF. CDR3 in DNA: TGTGCCACCAGCCCCCCAGGGGAAAGGCTTTTCTATGGCTACACCTTC.

The chain recombines TRBV5-5 with TRBJ2-7, with D possibly being TRBD1 or TRBD2 (5 bases each). The germline V gene has CDR1 SGHKS and CDR2 YYEKEE (reference sequence). V gave up 0 bases and J gave up 1 base, with 11 bases separating them. CDR3 length: 15 residues. CDR3 in DNA: TGTGCCAGCAGCTTGGTGGGGACGGCGTCCTACGAGCAGTACTTC. Amino acids: CASSLVGTASYEQYF.

J is TRBJ1-4 and V is TRBV27; D unclear. The CDR3 has 15 residues. From germline, CDR1 is MNHEY and CDR2 SMNVEV (reference sequence). V lost 4 bases to trimming and J lost 6 bases, with 15 bases between them. Written as DNA, the CDR3 is TGTGCCAGCAGTTCCCTGGTAGGCTTGGATGAAAAACTGTTTTTT. It yields the protein CASSSLVGLDEKLFF.

The chain links TRBV4-1 to TRBJ1-6; the D is unclear. Trimming shortened V by 0 bases and J by 5 bases, and 11 bases separated the two germline ends. CDR3 length: 16 residues. The V gene's germline CDR1 is MGHRA and CDR2 YSYEKL. CDR3 DNA sequence: TGCGCCAGCAGCCAAGATCCAGGTCGGGATAATTCACCCCTCCACTTT. The encoded protein is CASSQDPGRDNSPLHF.

The V call is TRBV7-3, the J call TRBJ2-2; D gene ambiguous. Between the trimmed V and J ends, which lost 0 bases and 6 bases, there was a span of 8 bases. The CDR3 is made up of 14 amino acids. Germline CDR1 is SGHTA and CDR2 is FQGTGA. In DNA, the CDR3 is TGTGCCAGCAGCTTAACGAAGCGCCCCGGGGAGCTGTTTTTT. It yields the protein CASSLTKRPGELFF.

The chain uses TRBV14 and TRBJ2-1, with TRBD2 identical over 7 bases. This CDR3 has 16 residues. The V segment lost 2 bases and the J segment 0 bases; nucleotides outside the gene matches: 4. Germline V lookup: CDR1 SGHDN, CDR2 FVKESK. The DNA of the CDR3 is TGTGCCAGCAGCCAAATGACGGGAGGCTCCTACAATGAGCAGTTCTTC. This codes for CASSQMTGGSYNEQFF.

The chain carries TRBV5-1 and TRBJ2-7; D may be TRBD2 (7 bases). CDR3 length: 14 residues. V was pared by 3 bases and J by 7 bases, with 17 bases between. Germline loops: CDR1 SGHRS, CDR2 YFSETQ. The CDR3 DNA is TGCGCCAGCAGCTACCAGGGGAGGGAGCGGGAGCAGTACTTC. It specifies CASSYQGREREQYF. The full variable domain, its missing parts supplied by reference TRBV5-1 and TRBJ2-7, is KAGVTQTPRYLIKTRGQQVTLSCSPISGHRSVSWYQQTPGQGLQFLFEYFSETQRNKGNFPGRFSGRQFSNSRSEMNVSTLELGDSALYLCASSYQGREREQYFGPGTRLTVT.

This chain uses TRBV19 with TRBJ2-7; 11 positions match TRBD2. V shed 3 bases, J shed 2 bases, and the junction held 6 bases outside the gene matches. Per germline, CDR1 LNHDA and CDR2 SQIVND (reference sequence). The CDR3 spans 16 residues. CDR3 DNA: TGTGCCAGTAGTATGGGGACTAGCGGTACTCCCTACGAGCAGTACTTC. Translation: CASSMGTSGTPYEQYF.

J is TRBJ1-1 and V is TRBV15; no reliable D call. The germline V and J ends were trimmed by 0 bases and 1 base, with 9 bases remaining between them. This CDR3 spans 15 amino acids. Germline V gene data show CDR1 as LNHNV and CDR2 as YYDKDF (reference sequence). This CDR3 reads CATSRDGDTNTEAFF. The CDR3, as DNA: TGTGCCACCAGCAGAGACGGAGACACGAACACTGAAGCTTTCTTT.

The chain carries TRBV10-1 and TRBJ2-5, with 7 positions matching TRBD2. Germline CDR1 is WNHNN and CDR2 is SYGVQD (reference sequence). The CDR3 sequence is 15 residues long. With V trimmed by 2 bases and J by 5 bases, 8 bases remained unmatched. The CDR3 DNA is TGCGCCAGCAGTGAGGGGGCGGGAGAGGAGGAGACCCAGTACTTC. Translation: CASSEGAGEEETQYF.

The rearrangement joins TRBV18 to TRBJ1-5; 7 bases are a match to TRBD1. The CDR3 spans 15 residues. Germline CDR1 reads KGHSH; CDR2 reads LQKENI. Germline trimming cut 3 bases from V and 4 bases from J; bases unmatched to any gene: 6. CDR3 DNA: TGTGCCAGCTCACCTACGACAGGGAGGAATCAGCCCCAGCATTTT. It translates to CASSPTTGRNQPQHF. The full variable domain, in which reference TRBV18 and TRBJ1-5 provide the parts outside the CDR3, is NAGVMQNPRHLVRRRGQEARLRCSPMKGHSHVYWYRQLPEEGLKFMVYLQKENIIDESGMPKERFSAEFPKEGPSILRIQQVVRGDSAAYFCASSPTTGRNQPQHFGDGTRLSIL.

This clone came up a few times. The chain combines TRBV10-3 with TRBJ1-2, with 7 positions matching TRBD1. CDR3 length equals 14 residues. Germline values: CDR1 ENHRY, CDR2 SYGVKD. After removal of 6 bases from V and 5 bases from J, the junction contained 9 bases not matched to a gene. CDR3 region: CAIRFDRVGYGYTF. DNA for the CDR3: TGTGCCATCAGATTCGACAGGGTCGGATATGGCTACACCTTC.

The V call is TRBV27, the J call TRBJ1-2; D call uncertain. Germline values: CDR1 MNHEY, CDR2 SMNVEV (reference sequence). CDR3 size: 15 residues. Trimming pared 5 bases from V and 3 bases from J, leaving 16 bases between. CDR3 nucleotide sequence: TGTGCCAGCAGTCCTACTCCTCCTAGGGACTATGGCTACACCTTC. Translating it yields CASSPTPPRDYGYTF.

The rearrangement uses TRBV9 and TRBJ2-5; 10 positions match TRBD2. The CDR3 is 17 residues long. With V trimmed by 0 bases and J by 7 bases, 12 bases remained unmatched. The V gene's germline CDR1 is SGDLS and CDR2 YYNGEE. CDR3 loop: CASSVEVAGGISATQYF. In DNA form, the CDR3 reads TGTGCCAGCAGCGTAGAGGTAGCGGGGGGCATTTCTGCGACCCAGTACTTC. Variable domain in full (rest from reference TRBV9 and TRBJ2-5): DSGVTQTPKHLITATGQRVTLRCSPRSGDLSVYWYQQSLDQGLQFLIQYYNGEERAKGNILERFSAQQFPDLHSELNLSSLELGDSALYFCASSVEVAGGISATQYFGPGTRLLVL.

This clone occurred once. The genes are TRBV10-3 and TRBJ1-5; D call uncertain. V lost 0 bases, J lost 7 bases, and 10 bases lay in between. From germline, CDR1 is ENHRY and CDR2 SYGVKD. The CDR3 spans 14 residues. Here the CDR3 DNA reads TGTGCCATCAGTGAGTCCGGAGGGCCGCAGCCCCAGCATTTT. It specifies CAISESGGPQPQHF.

V gene TRBV5-4 combines with J gene TRBJ2-2, with a tentative D call TRBD1 (6 bases). The CDR3 totals 14 residues. V was pared by 4 bases and J by 7 bases, with 14 bases between. Germline V lookup: CDR1 SGHNT, CDR2 YYREEE (reference sequence). The CDR3 region has the DNA TGTGCCAGCAGCGCCCCAGGGGCCCTCGGGGAGCTGTTTTTT. This gives the protein CASSAPGALGELFF.

The CDR3 sequence is CASSRLAGGRGEQFF. DNA for the CDR3: TGTGCCAGCAGCAGACTAGCGGGAGGCCGAGGTGAGCAGTTCTTC. This chain links TRBV6-5 with TRBJ2-1, with 13 bases identical to TRBD2. After removal of 6 bases from V and 9 bases from J, the junction contained 8 bases not matched to a gene. Germline assignment: CDR1 MNHEY and CDR2 SVGAGI. This CDR3 comprises 15 residues.

The chain has TRBV6-1 and TRBJ2-3; 8 bases align to TRBD2. Trimming took 6 bases from V and 6 from J; bases not matched to a gene: 11. This CDR3 has 15 amino acids. The V gene's germline CDR1 is MNHNS and CDR2 SASEGT. CDR3 amino acids: CASSLTGGSSDTQYF. The DNA for the CDR3 is TGTGCCAGCAGCCTGACGGGGGGGTCTTCGGATACGCAGTATTTT.

The chain couples TRBV27 to TRBJ2-1; D is undetermined. CDR1 MNHEY and CDR2 SMNVEV come from the germline V gene (reference sequence). Trimming took 3 bases from V and 0 from J, leaving 3 bases between them. The CDR3 has 13 amino acids. The CDR3 DNA sequence: TGTGCCAGCAGTTTTGACTCCTACAATGAGCAGTTCTTC. This gives the protein CASSFDSYNEQFF.

V and J are TRBV1 and TRBJ2-1; TRBD2, the table's D call, lacks a check against the DNA. TRBV1 is labeled a pseudogene. This CDR3 has 16 residues. The CDR3 spells CTSSQGSGRPVNEQFF. The CDR3 nucleotides are TGCACCAGCAGCCAAGGTAGCGGGCGGCCCGTCAATGAGCAGTTCTTC.

V gene TRBV11-2 combines with J gene TRBJ1-6; 8 bases are shared with TRBD1. CDR1 SGHAT and CDR2 FQNNGV come from the germline V gene. V was pared by 5 bases and J by 9 bases, with 9 bases of the junction left unmatched. The CDR3 covers 15 residues. The CDR3 DNA follows: TGTGCCAGCAGCCCAAGACAGGGGATCGGTTCACCCCTCCACTTT. This translates into CASSPRQGIGSPLHF.

This chain links TRBV9 with TRBJ2-2; perhaps TRBD2 as D (5 bases). This CDR3 spans 13 amino acids. V shed 4 bases and J shed 5 bases, with 9 bases lying between them. Germline CDR1 and CDR2: SGDLS and YYNGEE. DNA of the CDR3: TGTGCCAGCAGCCCAAGGAGGACCGGGGAGCTGTTTTTT. This gives the protein CASSPRRTGELFF.

This clone was recorded a few times. V and J are TRBV6-5 and TRBJ2-3, with D perhaps matching TRBD1 or TRBD2 (6 bases each). The CDR3 is made up of 15 amino acids. The V end lost 0 bases, the J end lost 3 bases, and 10 bases lay between the germline ends. CDR1 is MNHEY, CDR2 SVGAGI, per germline. CDR3 DNA sequence: TGTGCCAGCAGTTACTCAGGAGGGGGGACAGATACGCAGTATTTT. Its protein product is CASSYSGGGTDTQYF.

This sequence joins TRBV27 and TRBJ2-7, with 8 bases that match TRBD2. V was clipped by 6 bases and J by 2 bases; unmatched bases: 9. This CDR3 contains 15 residues. The germline CDR1 and CDR2 sequences are MNHEY and SMNVEV (reference sequence). The CDR3 spells CASRSGREGTYEQYF. Here the CDR3 DNA reads TGTGCCAGCAGATCGGGACGGGAGGGAACCTACGAGCAGTACTTC.

This chain links TRBV5-1 with TRBJ1-3, with 12 bases lining up with TRBD1. There are 16 residues in the CDR3. J gave up 3 bases and V 4 bases, and 5 bases lay outside the gene matches. Germline CDR1 and CDR2: SGHRS and YFSETQ. DNA for the CDR3: TGCGCCAGCAGCAGGGACAGGGGGCAATATGGAAACACCATATATTTT. The encoded protein is CASSRDRGQYGNTIYF.